A single sample is the source of the 2 T cell receptor beta chains below, sequenced in a study of blood T cells in healthy people across ages. Sample-barcoded 5' priming and a J-beta primer mix drove a second PCR of about 6 to 12 cycles. TCRdb re-derived calls from the 5' RACE reads in MiXCR, one entry per CDR3 protein. The sample yields more than 500,000 distinct CDR3 sequences, about 26% seen once. The sample consisted of blood. Every receptor here comes from a woman in her 70s in good health.

The chain couples TRBV5-1 to TRBJ2-5; D not resolved. The CDR3 extends over 17 amino acids. Per the germline V gene, CDR1 is SGHRS and CDR2 is YFSETQ. Between the trimmed V and J ends, which lost 7 bases and 2 bases, there was a span of 24 bases. The CDR3 coding sequence is TGCGCCAGCCGTCTGAACCCTATGACTGTCCTACAAGAGACCCAGTACTTC. Amino acids: CASRLNPMTVLQETQYF.

The chain carries TRBV4-3 and TRBJ2-5, with a possible D match to TRBD2 (5 bases). Trimming took off 0 bases at V and 11 bases at J, with 16 bases between the two ends. Germline V gene lookup returns CDR1 LGHNA and CDR2 YSLEER. This CDR3 region has 14 residues. The CDR3 is CASSQELDREEQYF. The CDR3 coding sequence is TGCGCCAGCAGCCAAGAACTCGACCGGGAAGAGCAGTACTTC.